Listed below are T cell receptor beta chains from one sample, sequenced in a study of CD8+ T cells in alopecia areata. TCRdb's table, derived via immunoSEQ multiplex PCR, lists solely in-frame clones and lacks some. The sample contains some 110,000 clones, 30% to 40% of which appear only once. The specimen was CD4+ T cells sorted from blood. The receptors originated from a human donor with alopecia areata. The CDR3 runs from the conserved cysteine through the conserved F or W. D genes are given only for firm matches. Clone size is shown for a subset of rows, as once, few, many or a class of expanded clone.

CDR3 protein	CDR3 DNA	clone size	D gene	V gene	J gene
CSGGSYNEQFF	TGCAGCGGGGGCTCCTACAATGAGCAGTTCTTC	.	.	TRBV29-1	TRBJ2-1
CSVGGGKGTGELFF	TGCAGCGTTGGTGGAGGGAAGGGAACCGGGGAGCTGTTTTTT	.	.	TRBV29-1	TRBJ2-2
CASSPGTGGNTGELFF	TGTGCCAGCAGCCCCGGGACAGGGGGGAACACCGGGGAGCTGTTTTTT	once	TRBD1	TRBV6-6	TRBJ2-2
CASTRTGYSDEAFF	TGTGCCAGCACCCGAACAGGGTATTCAGATGAAGCTTTCTTT	.	.	TRBV6-5	TRBJ1-1
CASSQVGGGNTDTQYF	TGCGCCAGCAGCCAAGTCGGTGGCGGTAACACAGATACGCAGTATTTT	.	.	TRBV4-3	TRBJ2-3
CASSVAPEGTEAFF	TGTGCCAGCAGCGTAGCCCCGGAGGGGACTGAAGCTTTCTTT	once	.	TRBV9	TRBJ1-1
CASSFTSGPGGNEQFF	TGTGCCAGCAGCTTTACTAGCGGGCCGGGGGGTAATGAGCAGTTCTTC	few	TRBD2	TRBV7-2	TRBJ2-1
CASSFSGGIDNNEQFF	TGTGCCAGCAGCTTCAGCGGGGGGATCGATAACAATGAGCAGTTCTTC	.	TRBD2	TRBV5-4	TRBJ2-1
CASSLGVVYEQYF	TGTGCCAGCAGCTTAGGCGTAGTCTACGAGCAGTACTTC	few	.	TRBV7-2	TRBJ2-7
CASSSGLGPDTQYF	TGTGCCAGCAGTTCCGGACTAGGTCCAGATACGCAGTATTTT	.	TRBD2	TRBV28	TRBJ2-3
CSALAGGRFEQYF	TGCAGCGCCCTAGCGGGGGGGAGATTCGAGCAGTACTTC	.	TRBD2	TRBV29-1	TRBJ2-7
CASSQAPVLLAKNIQYF	TGCGCCAGCAGCCAGGCCCCGGTTCTCCTAGCCAAAAACATTCAGTACTTC	few	.	TRBV4-1	TRBJ2-4
CASREDTISYEQYF	TGCGCCAGCAGGGAGGACACAATCTCCTACGAGCAGTACTTC	.	.	TRBV5-1	TRBJ2-7
CASSLDQDDTQYF	TGCGCCAGCAGCTTGGATCAGGATGATACGCAGTATTTT	.	.	TRBV5-1	TRBJ2-3
CASSRSGGTDTQYF	TGTGCCAGCAGCCGTAGCGGGGGCACAGATACGCAGTATTTT	.	TRBD2	TRBV13	TRBJ2-3
CASSEKGSGEQYF	TGCGCCAGCAGTGAAAAGGGATCGGGGGAGCAGTACTTC	.	.	TRBV10-2	TRBJ2-7
CSVVVDATDTQYF	TGCAGCGTCGTCGTGGACGCAACAGATACGCAGTATTTT	.	.	TRBV29-1	TRBJ2-3
CSATPDRDVYGYTF	TGCAGCGCCACCCCGGACAGGGACGTCTATGGCTACACCTTC	few	TRBD1	TRBV29-1	TRBJ1-2
CASSQYDREDTQYF	TGTGCCAGCAGCCAGTACGACAGGGAAGATACGCAGTATTTT	.	TRBD1	TRBV7-6	TRBJ2-3
CAWSVWGSHQPQHF	TGTGCCTGGAGTGTATGGGGGTCTCATCAGCCCCAGCATTTT	.	.	TRBV30	TRBJ1-5
CSVEGQIQETQYF	TGCAGCGTTGAGGGACAGATACAAGAGACCCAGTACTTC	.	TRBD1	TRBV29-1	TRBJ2-5
CASSARSNYGYTF	TGTGCCAGCAGCGCGAGAAGTAACTATGGCTACACCTTC	few	.	TRBV5-6	TRBJ1-2
CSGDGKREQFF	TGCAGTGGGGACGGTAAGCGGGAGCAGTTCTTC	.	.	TRBV20-1	TRBJ2-1
CASSADREGNEQYF	TGCGCCAGCAGCGCCGACAGGGAAGGCAACGAGCAGTACTTC	.	TRBD1	TRBV5-1	TRBJ2-7
CASSPTRGRAYEQYF	TGTGCCAGCAGCCCTACAAGAGGGAGAGCCTACGAGCAGTACTTC	.	.	TRBV7-9	TRBJ2-7
CASSQGPSEQYF	TGTGCCAGCAGCCAGGGGCCCTCCGAGCAGTACTTC	.	.	TRBV4-2	TRBJ2-7
CASSLFGGTDTQYF	TGTGCCAGCAGCTTATTTGGGGGCACAGATACGCAGTATTTT	few	.	TRBV7-3	TRBJ2-3
CASTRQNEQYF	TGTGCCAGCACCCGCCAGAACGAGCAGTACTTC	once	.	TRBV25-1	TRBJ2-7
CASSQGVNWGGYTF	TGTGCCAGCAGCCAAGGCGTCAATTGGGGTGGCTACACCTTC	.	.	TRBV14	TRBJ1-2
CASSEAAGQGYGYTF	TGTGCCAGCAGTGAAGCGGCGGGGCAGGGCTATGGCTACACCTTC	few	.	TRBV6-1	TRBJ1-2
CAWSVQVNTGELFF	TGTGCCTGGAGTGTACAAGTCAACACCGGGGAGCTGTTTTTT	once	.	TRBV30	TRBJ2-2
CSVVPRTGQNTEAFF	TGCAGCGTGGTGCCACGGACAGGCCAGAACACTGAAGCTTTCTTT	.	TRBD1	TRBV29-1	TRBJ1-1
CSVERQGSFGDGYTF	TGCAGCGTTGAAAGACAGGGGAGTTTTGGGGATGGCTACACCTTC	few	TRBD1	TRBV29-1	TRBJ1-2
CASSLSPGENTGELFF	TGCGCCAGCAGCTTGTCACCAGGAGAGAACACCGGGGAGCTGTTTTTT	.	.	TRBV5-1	TRBJ2-2
CAISEWGVSTDTQYF	TGTGCCATCAGTGAGTGGGGAGTTAGCACAGATACGCAGTATTTT	few	.	TRBV10-3	TRBJ2-3
CSAQTASWQFF	TGCAGCGCACAAACGGCGTCTTGGCAGTTCTTC	.	.	TRBV29-1	TRBJ2-1
CSVLTGGLNEQYF	TGCAGCGTTCTTACAGGGGGCCTAAACGAGCAGTACTTC	.	TRBD1	TRBV29-1	TRBJ2-7
CASSLTGGAVNEQFF	TGTGCCAGCAGTTTGACAGGGGGCGCAGTCAATGAGCAGTTCTTC	.	TRBD1	TRBV27	TRBJ2-1
CATSRDRGGYNEQFF	TGTGCCACCAGCAGAGATCGAGGGGGCTACAATGAGCAGTTCTTC	.	.	TRBV15	TRBJ2-1
CSVEKAGMGEQYF	TGCAGCGTTGAAAAGGCAGGGATGGGCGAGCAGTACTTC	few	.	TRBV29-1	TRBJ2-7
CASSVYGAGAGIYEQYF	TGTGCCAGCAGCGTCTATGGGGCAGGGGCGGGAATTTACGAGCAGTACTTC	.	.	TRBV9	TRBJ2-7
CSASTGGETQYF	TGCAGCGCCTCTACAGGGGGAGAGACCCAGTACTTC	.	TRBD1	TRBV29-1	TRBJ2-5
CASSPTAVSNGYTF	TGTGCCAGCAGCCCCACGGCGGTATCCAATGGCTACACCTTC	.	.	TRBV7-8	TRBJ1-2
CASSPRPQGTTDTQYF	TGTGCCAGCAGCCCCAGGCCGCAAGGAACAACAGATACGCAGTATTTT	few	.	TRBV7-2	TRBJ2-3
CASSIRGGAPLHF	TGTGCCAGCAGCATCCGTGGTGGAGCACCCCTCCACTTT	.	.	TRBV14	TRBJ1-6
CASSLIRAGSTEAFF	TGTGCCAGCAGCTTAATCAGGGCCGGGTCCACTGAAGCTTTCTTT	few	.	TRBV7-3	TRBJ1-1
CSLGRGATEAFF	TGCAGCCTGGGGAGGGGAGCCACTGAAGCTTTCTTT	.	.	TRBV29-1	TRBJ1-1
CASSGGTAETQYF	TGTGCCAGCAGTGGGGGGACAGCAGAGACCCAGTACTTC	.	TRBD1	TRBV6-1	TRBJ2-5
CASSLEGTSSNQPQHF	TGTGCCAGCAGCTTAGAGGGGACGAGCAGCAATCAGCCCCAGCATTTT	.	.	TRBV7-2	TRBJ1-5
CASSLEEGTRAFF	TGTGCCAGCAGCTTAGAGGAGGGGACTCGAGCTTTCTTT	.	.	TRBV11-1	TRBJ1-1
CASSHGIGKNIQYF	TGCGCCAGCAGCCACGGTATAGGCAAAAACATTCAGTACTTC	.	.	TRBV4-3	TRBJ2-4
CASSLLAGGSEQFF	TGTGCCAGCAGCTTACTAGCGGGAGGAAGTGAGCAGTTCTTC	few	TRBD2	TRBV7-8	TRBJ2-1
CATSSPPGGGTEAFF	TGTGCCACCAGCAGCCCCCCTGGGGGGGGCACTGAAGCTTTCTTT	.	.	TRBV15	TRBJ1-1
CASSLPAGGGEQFF	TGTGCCAGCAGTTTACCAGCGGGAGGGGGAGAGCAGTTCTTC	few	TRBD2	TRBV28	TRBJ2-1
CASSQEPRGQETQYF	TGCGCCAGCAGCCAAGAACCTCGCGGCCAAGAGACCCAGTACTTC	few	.	TRBV4-3	TRBJ2-5
CAWRRQVGAPQHF	TGTGCCTGGAGGAGACAGGTTGGGGCGCCCCAGCATTTT	.	.	TRBV30	TRBJ1-5
CASSLQGRTDTQYF	TGCGCCAGCAGCCTACAGGGGCGCACAGATACGCAGTATTTT	.	TRBD1	TRBV5-1	TRBJ2-3
CASSLRALGGPLNTGELFF	TGTGCCAGCAGCTTAAGGGCCCTGGGGGGGCCCTTAAACACCGGGGAGCTGTTTTTT	few	.	TRBV7-3	TRBJ2-2
CASSSGGRAYEQYF	TGTGCCAGCAGTTCGGGAGGCAGGGCCTACGAGCAGTACTTC	.	TRBD2	TRBV28	TRBJ2-7
CATSREYRDYEQYF	TGTGCCACCAGCAGAGAGTACAGGGACTACGAGCAGTACTTC	few	.	TRBV15	TRBJ2-7